This T cell receptor (beta chain) was obtained from a study of T cell responses to AZD1222 COVID-19 vaccine. Germline CDR1 reads SGHTA; CDR2 reads FQGNSA. V dropped 8 bases and J dropped 4 bases, with 14 bases sitting between them. The CDR3 sequence is 14 residues long. The repertoire was sequenced with immunoSEQ multiplex PCR; TCRdb's copy has only in-frame clones and lacks some. The sample carries 250,000 to 300,000 clones, 90% to 95% recorded once. This receptor was obtained from an adult who received the AZD1222 COVID-19 vaccine. The V gene is TRBV7-2, the J gene TRBJ2-2; the D gene is possibly TRBD2 (7 bases). Sequencing was performed on peripheral blood, taken 28 days after the second AZD1222 dose. The CDR3 DNA is TGTGCCAGCCGCCCCGGGGGGCCCACCGGGGAGCTGTTTTTT. Protein product: CASRPGGPTGELFF.